The entry below gives a single T cell receptor (beta chain) sequence along with its context. Antigen specificity is unknown. These data are taken from a study of CD8 T cells in ankylosing spondylitis. Study-wide results and limits: In ankylosing spondylitis patients, matched synovial fluid reportedly showed significant enrichment of disease-linked clones. Blood from ankylosing spondylitis patients appeared to carry a characteristic roughly eight-variant TCR beta motif.

Trimming left V 4 bases short and J 2 bases short, with 14 bases between. The CDR3 length is 15 residues. Germline V gene data show CDR1 as MGHRA and CDR2 as YSYEKL. Each CDR3 protein is one row after TCRdb ran MiXCR on the 5' RACE reads. The sample records more than 300,000 distinct CDR3 sequences, around 7.6% being singletons. This chain joins TRBV4-1 and TRBJ1-2, with D possibly TRBD1 on 6 matching bases. The sequencing sample was made of blood, either unsorted or a sorted T cell fraction (not recorded which). The receptor was derived from a male donor with ankylosing spondylitis. CDR3 amino acids: CASSPFLTGNYGYTF. CDR3 DNA sequence: TGCGCCAGCAGCCCCTTCCTCACAGGGAACTATGGCTACACCTTC.